Below, one T cell receptor beta chain is given with its context. Antigen specificity is unknown. The data were taken from a study of cytomegalovirus exposure and HLA in healthy donors. General study findings and limits: Indistinguishable V segments, including TRBV6-2 and TRBV6-3, were excluded. Later genetic work tied a missense DCLRE1C variant to beta-chain V and J trimming.

Both 60 Vbeta primers and 13 Jbeta primers went into the PCR. Method: immunoSEQ multiplex PCR; TCRdb's copy keeps in-frame clones and lacks some. The table lists some 130,000 clones, around three quarters of them singletons. CDR3 length equals 14 residues. Germline V lookup: CDR1 SGHAT, CDR2 FQNNGV. Trimming removed 1 base at V and 3 bases at J, with 8 bases between. The receptor's source is a man aged 18 to 30 in good health and CMV-seronegative. The J gene is TRBJ2-3, the V gene TRBV11-2; D may be TRBD2 (5 bases). The sample was PBMCs. The CDR3 DNA follows: TGTGCCAGCAGCTTAGCGGGAAGGACAGATACGCAGTATTTT. As protein: CASSLAGRTDTQYF.